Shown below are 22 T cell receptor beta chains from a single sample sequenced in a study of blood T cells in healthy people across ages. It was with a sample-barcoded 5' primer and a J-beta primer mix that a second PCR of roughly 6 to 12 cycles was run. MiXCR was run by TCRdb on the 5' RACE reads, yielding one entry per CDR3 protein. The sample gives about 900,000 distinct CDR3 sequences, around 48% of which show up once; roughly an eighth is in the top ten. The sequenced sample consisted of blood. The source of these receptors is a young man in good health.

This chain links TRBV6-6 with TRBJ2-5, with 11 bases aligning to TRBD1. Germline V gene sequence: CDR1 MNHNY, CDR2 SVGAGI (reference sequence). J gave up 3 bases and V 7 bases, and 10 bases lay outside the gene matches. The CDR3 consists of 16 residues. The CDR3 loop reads CASTRTGGVWKETQYF. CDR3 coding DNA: TGTGCCAGCACCAGGACAGGGGGCGTTTGGAAAGAGACCCAGTACTTC.

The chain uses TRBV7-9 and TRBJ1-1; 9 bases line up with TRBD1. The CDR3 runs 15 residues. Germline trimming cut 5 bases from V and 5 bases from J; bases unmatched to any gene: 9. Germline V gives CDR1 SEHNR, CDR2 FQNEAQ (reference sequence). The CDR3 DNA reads TGTGCCAGCAGCAATCGGACAGGGGCACGTACTGAAGCTTTCTTT. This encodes CASSNRTGARTEAFF.

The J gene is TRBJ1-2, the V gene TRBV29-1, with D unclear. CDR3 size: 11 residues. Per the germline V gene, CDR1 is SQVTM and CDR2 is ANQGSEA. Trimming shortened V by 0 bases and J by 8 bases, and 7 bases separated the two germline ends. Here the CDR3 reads CSVEEQRGYTF. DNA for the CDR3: TGCAGCGTTGAAGAGCAGCGGGGCTACACCTTC.

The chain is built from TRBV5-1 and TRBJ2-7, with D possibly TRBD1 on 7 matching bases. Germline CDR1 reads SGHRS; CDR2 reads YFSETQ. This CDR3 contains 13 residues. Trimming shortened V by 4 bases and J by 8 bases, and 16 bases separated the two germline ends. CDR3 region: CASSEWRGPKQYF. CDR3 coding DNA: TGCGCCAGCAGCGAATGGAGGGGGCCTAAGCAGTACTTC.

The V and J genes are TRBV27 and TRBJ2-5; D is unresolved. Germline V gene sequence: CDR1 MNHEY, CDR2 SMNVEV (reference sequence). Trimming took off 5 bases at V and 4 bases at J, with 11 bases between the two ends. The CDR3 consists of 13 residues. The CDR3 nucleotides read TGTGCCAGCAGTGGAAAGATGAGAGAGACCCAGTACTTC. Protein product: CASSGKMRETQYF.

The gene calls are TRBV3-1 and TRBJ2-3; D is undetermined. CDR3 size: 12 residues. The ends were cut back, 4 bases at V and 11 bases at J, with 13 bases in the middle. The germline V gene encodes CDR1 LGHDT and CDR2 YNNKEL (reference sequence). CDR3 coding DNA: TGTGCCAGCAGCCTCAACTCCCCCCGGCAGTATTTT. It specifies CASSLNSPRQYF.

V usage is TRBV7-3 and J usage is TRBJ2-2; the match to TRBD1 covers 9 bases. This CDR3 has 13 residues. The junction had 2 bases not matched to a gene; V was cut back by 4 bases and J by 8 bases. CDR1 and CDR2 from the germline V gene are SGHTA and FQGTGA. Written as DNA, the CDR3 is TGTGCCAGCAGCTCGACAGGGGGTGGGGAGCTGTTTTTT. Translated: CASSSTGGGELFF.

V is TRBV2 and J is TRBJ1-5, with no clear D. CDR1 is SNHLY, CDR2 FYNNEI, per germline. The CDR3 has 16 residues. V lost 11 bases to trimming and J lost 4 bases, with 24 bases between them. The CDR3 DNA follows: TGTGCCGGCAAAAGATCGAGCGCCCGGACGAATCAGCCCCAGCATTTT. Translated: CAGKRSSARTNQPQHF. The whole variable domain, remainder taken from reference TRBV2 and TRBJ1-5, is EPEVTQTPSHQVTQMGQEVILRCVPISNHLYFYWYRQILGQKVEFLVSFYNNEISEKSEIFDDQFSVERPDGSNFTLKIRSTKLEDSAMYFCAGKRSSARTNQPQHFGDGTRLSIL.

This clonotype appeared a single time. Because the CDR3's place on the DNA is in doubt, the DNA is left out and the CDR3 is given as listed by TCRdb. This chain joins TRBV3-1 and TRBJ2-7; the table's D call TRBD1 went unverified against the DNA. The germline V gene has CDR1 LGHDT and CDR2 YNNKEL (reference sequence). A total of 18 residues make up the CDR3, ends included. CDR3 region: CASSQALGTETGSYEQYF.

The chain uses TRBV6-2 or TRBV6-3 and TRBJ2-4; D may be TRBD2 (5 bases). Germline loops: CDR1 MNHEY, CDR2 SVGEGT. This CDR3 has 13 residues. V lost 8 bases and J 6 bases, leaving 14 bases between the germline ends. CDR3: CASLRGGGNIQYF. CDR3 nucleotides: TGTGCCAGCCTCCGAGGAGGCGGAAACATTCAGTACTTC.

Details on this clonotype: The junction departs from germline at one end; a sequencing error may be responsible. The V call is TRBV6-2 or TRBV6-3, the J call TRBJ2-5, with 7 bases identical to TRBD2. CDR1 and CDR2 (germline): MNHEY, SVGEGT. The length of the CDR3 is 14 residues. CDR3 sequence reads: CAGSQLALKETQYF. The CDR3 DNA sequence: TGTGCCGGCAGCCAACTAGCGTTGAAAGAGACCCAGTACTTC.

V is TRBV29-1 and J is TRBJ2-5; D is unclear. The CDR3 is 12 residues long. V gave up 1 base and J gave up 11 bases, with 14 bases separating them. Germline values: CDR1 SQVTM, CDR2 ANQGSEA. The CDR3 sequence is CSVEGAGFQQYF. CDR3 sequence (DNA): TGCAGCGTTGAAGGAGCCGGATTTCAGCAGTACTTC.

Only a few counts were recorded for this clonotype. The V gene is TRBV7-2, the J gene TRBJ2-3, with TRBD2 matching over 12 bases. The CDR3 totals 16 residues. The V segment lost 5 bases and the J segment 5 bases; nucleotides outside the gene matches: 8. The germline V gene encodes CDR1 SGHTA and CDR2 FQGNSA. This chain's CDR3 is CASSPLAGGSVDTQYF. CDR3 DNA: TGTGCCAGCAGCCCGCTAGCGGGGGGGTCTGTAGATACGCAGTATTTT.

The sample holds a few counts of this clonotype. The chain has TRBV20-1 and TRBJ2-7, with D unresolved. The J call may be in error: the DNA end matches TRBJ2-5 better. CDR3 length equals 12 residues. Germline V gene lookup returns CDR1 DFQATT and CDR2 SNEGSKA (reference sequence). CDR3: CSADSLGETQYF. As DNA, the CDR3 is TGCAGTGCTGATTCACTCGGGGAGACCCAGTACTTC.

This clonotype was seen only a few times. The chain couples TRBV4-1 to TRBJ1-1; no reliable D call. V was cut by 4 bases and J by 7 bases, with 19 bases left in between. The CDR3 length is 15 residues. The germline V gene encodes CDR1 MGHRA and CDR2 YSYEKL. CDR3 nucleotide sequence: TGCGCCAGCAGCCGGCAAGGGTCAGGAGGGAGTGAAGCTTTCTTT. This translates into CASSRQGSGGSEAFF.

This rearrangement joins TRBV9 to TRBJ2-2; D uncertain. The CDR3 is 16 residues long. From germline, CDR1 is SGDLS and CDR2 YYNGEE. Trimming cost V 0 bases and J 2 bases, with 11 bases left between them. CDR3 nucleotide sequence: TGTGCCAGCAGCGTAGCGTCCACCCGAAACACCGGGGAGCTGTTTTTT. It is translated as CASSVASTRNTGELFF.

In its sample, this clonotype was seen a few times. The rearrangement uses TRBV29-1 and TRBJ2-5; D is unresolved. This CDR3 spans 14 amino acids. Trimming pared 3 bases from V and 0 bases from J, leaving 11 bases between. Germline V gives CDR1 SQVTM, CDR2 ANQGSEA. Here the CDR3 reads CSVDRTDNQETQYF. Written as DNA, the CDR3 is TGCAGCGTTGACCGTACAGACAACCAAGAGACCCAGTACTTC.

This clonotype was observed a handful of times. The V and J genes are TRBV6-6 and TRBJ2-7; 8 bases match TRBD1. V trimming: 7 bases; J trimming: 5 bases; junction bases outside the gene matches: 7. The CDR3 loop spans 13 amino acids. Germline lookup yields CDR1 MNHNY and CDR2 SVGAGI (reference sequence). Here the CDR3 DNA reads TGTGCCAGCATTGTCGACAGGGGAGACGAGCAGTACTTC. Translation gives CASIVDRGDEQYF.

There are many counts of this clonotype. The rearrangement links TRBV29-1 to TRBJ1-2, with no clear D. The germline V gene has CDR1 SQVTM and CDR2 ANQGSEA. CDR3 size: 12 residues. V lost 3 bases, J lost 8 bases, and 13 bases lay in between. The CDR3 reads CSVEALDMGYTF. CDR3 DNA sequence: TGCAGCGTTGAGGCACTTGACATGGGCTACACCTTC.

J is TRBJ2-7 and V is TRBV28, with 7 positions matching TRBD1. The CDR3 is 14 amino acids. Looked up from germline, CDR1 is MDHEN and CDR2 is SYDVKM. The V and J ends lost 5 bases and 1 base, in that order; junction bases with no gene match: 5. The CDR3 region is CASSVPGQSYEQYF. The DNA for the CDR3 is TGTGCCAGCAGTGTCCCGGGACAGTCCTACGAGCAGTACTTC.

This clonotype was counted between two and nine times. In nucleotides, the CDR3 is TGCAGTGCTAGAGGGTTGGGGGAGGCCAAAAACATTCAGTACTTC. Translating gives CSARGLGEAKNIQYF. The chain couples TRBV20-1 to TRBJ2-4; perhaps D is TRBD1 or TRBD2 (5 bases each). The germline V gene has CDR1 DFQATT and CDR2 SNEGSKA (reference sequence). V was cut by 1 base and J by 1 base, with 11 bases left in between. This CDR3 comprises 15 residues.

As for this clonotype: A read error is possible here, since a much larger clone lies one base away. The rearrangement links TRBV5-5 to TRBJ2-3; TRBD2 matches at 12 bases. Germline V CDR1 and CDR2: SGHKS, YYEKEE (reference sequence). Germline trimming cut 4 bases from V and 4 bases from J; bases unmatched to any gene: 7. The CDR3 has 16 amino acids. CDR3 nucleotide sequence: TGTGCCAGCAGCGATGGACTAGCGGGGCTCGCAGATACGCAGTATTTT. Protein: CASSDGLAGLADTQYF.